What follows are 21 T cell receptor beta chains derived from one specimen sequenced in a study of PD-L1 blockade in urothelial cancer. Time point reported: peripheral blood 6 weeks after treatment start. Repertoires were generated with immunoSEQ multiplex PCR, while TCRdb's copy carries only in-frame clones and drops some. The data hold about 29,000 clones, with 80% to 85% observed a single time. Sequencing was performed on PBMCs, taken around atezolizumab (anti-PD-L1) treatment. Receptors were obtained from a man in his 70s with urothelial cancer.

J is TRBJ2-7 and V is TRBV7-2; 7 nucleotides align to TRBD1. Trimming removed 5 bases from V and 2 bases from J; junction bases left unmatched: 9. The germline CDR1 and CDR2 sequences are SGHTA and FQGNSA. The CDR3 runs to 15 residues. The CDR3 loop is CASSPQRGGTYEQYF. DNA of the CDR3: TGTGCCAGCAGCCCGCAACGAGGGGGCACCTACGAGCAGTACTTC.

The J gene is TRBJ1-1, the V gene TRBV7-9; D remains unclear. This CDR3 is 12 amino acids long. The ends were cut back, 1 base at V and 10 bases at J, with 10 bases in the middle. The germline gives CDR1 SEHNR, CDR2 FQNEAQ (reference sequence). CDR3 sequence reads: CASSLGEGGAFF. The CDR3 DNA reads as TGTGCCAGCAGCTTAGGAGAGGGAGGAGCTTTCTTT.

The CDR3 region has the DNA TGTGCCAGCAGCTCCGATGCTCAGGCGTATAGCAATCAGCCCCAGCATTTT. Translation gives CASSSDAQAYSNQPQHF. V and J are TRBV7-8 and TRBJ1-5; D gene ambiguous. CDR1 and CDR2 from the germline V gene are SGHVS and FQNEAQ. Trimming cost V 4 bases and J 0 bases, with 16 bases left between them. CDR3 length: 17 amino acids.

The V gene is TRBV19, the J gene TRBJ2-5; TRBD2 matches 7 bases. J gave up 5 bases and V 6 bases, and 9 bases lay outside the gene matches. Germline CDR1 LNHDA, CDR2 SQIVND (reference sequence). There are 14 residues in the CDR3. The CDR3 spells CASRPFAGAETQYF. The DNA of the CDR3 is TGTGCCAGTAGACCCTTTGCGGGAGCGGAGACCCAGTACTTC.

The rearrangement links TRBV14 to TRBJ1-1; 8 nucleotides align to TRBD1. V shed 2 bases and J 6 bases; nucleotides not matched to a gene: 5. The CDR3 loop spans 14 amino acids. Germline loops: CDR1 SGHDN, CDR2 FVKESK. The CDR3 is CASSQRQGASEAFF. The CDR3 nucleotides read TGTGCCAGCAGCCAAAGGCAGGGGGCCTCTGAAGCTTTCTTT.

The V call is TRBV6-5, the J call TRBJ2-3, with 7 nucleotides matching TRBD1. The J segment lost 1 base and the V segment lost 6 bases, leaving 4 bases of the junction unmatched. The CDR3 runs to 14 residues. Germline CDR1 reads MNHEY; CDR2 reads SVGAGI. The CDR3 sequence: CASRSTGGTDTQYF. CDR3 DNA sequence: TGTGCCAGCAGAAGTACAGGGGGCACAGATACGCAGTATTTT.

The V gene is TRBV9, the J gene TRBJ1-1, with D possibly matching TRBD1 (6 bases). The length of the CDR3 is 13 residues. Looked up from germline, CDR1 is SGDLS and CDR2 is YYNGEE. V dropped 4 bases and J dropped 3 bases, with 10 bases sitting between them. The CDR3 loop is CASSRQGHTEAFF. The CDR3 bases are TGTGCCAGCAGCCGGCAGGGGCACACTGAAGCTTTCTTT.

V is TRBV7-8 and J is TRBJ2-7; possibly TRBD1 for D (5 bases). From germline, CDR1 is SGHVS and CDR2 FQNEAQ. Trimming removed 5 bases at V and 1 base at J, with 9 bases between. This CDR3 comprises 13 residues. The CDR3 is CASSLDSSYEQYF. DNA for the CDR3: TGTGCCAGCAGCCTTGACAGTTCCTACGAGCAGTACTTC.

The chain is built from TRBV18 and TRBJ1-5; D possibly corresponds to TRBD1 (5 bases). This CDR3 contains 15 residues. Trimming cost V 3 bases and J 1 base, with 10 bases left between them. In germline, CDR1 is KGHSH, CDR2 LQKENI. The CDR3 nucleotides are TGTGCCAGCTCACCGGGCAGGGCAAGCAATCAGCCCCAGCATTTT. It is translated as CASSPGRASNQPQHF.

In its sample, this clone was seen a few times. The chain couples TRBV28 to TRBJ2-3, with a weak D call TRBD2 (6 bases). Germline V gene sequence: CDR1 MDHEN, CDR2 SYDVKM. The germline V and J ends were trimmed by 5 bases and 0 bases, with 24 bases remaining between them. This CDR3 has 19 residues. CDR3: CASSAFFSAGTSSTDTQYF. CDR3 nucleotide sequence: TGTGCCAGCAGTGCGTTCTTCTCTGCAGGGACTTCTAGCACAGATACGCAGTATTTT.

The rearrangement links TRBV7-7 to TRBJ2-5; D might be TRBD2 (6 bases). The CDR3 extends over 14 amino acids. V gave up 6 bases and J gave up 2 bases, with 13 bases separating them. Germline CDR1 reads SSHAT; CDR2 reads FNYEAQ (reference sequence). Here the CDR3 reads CASSYRGTQETQYF. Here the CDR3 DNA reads TGTGCCAGCAGTTACCGAGGGACTCAAGAGACCCAGTACTTC.

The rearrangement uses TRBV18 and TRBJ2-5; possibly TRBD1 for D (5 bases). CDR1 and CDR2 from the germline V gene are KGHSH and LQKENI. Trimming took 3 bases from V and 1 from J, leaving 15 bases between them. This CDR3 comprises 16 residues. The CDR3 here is CASSPLDTLPQETQYF. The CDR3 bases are TGTGCCAGCTCACCTTTGGACACACTACCCCAAGAGACCCAGTACTTC.

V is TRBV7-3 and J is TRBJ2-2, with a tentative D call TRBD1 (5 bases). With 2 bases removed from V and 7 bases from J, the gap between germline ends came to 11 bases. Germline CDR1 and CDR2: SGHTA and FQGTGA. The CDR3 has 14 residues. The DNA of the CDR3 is TGTGCCAGCAGCTTATCCAGGGAAAACGGGGAGCTGTTTTTT. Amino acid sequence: CASSLSRENGELFF.

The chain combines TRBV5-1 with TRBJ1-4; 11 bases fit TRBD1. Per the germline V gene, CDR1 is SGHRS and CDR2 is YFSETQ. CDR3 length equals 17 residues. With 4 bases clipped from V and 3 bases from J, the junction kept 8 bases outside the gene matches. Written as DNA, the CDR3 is TGCGCCAGCAGCCTCGGACAGGGGGCGCAGGCTAATGAAAAACTGTTTTTT. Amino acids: CASSLGQGAQANEKLFF.

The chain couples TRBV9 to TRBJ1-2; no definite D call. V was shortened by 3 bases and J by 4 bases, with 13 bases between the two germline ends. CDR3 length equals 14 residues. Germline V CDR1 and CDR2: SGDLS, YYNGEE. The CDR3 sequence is CASSERTSGYGYTF. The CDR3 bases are TGTGCCAGCAGCGAGCGGACGAGCGGCTATGGCTACACCTTC.

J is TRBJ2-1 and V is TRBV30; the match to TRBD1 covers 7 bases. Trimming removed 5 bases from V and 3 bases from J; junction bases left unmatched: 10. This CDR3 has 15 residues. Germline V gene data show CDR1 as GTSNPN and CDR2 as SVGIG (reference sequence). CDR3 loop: CAWLPTGDGYNEQFF. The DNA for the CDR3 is TGTGCCTGGCTTCCTACAGGGGATGGCTACAATGAGCAGTTCTTC.

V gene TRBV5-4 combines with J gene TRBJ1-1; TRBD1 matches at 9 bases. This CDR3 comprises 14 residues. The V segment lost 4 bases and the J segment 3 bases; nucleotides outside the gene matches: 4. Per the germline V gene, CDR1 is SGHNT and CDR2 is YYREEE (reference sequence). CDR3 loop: CASSLGQGHTEAFF. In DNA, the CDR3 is TGTGCCAGCAGCCTCGGACAGGGGCACACTGAAGCTTTCTTT.

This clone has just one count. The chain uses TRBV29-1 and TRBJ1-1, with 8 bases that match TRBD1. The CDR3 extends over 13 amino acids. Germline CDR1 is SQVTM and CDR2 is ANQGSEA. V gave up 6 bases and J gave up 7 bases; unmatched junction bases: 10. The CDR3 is CSVGGQAAGEAFF. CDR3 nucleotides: TGCAGCGTGGGGGGACAGGCGGCGGGTGAAGCTTTCTTT.

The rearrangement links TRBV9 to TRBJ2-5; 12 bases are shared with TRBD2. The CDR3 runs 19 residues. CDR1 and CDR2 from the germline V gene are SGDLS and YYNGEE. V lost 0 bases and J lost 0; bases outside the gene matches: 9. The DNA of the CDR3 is TGTGCCAGCAGCGTAGGCCCCGGGACTAGCGGGTTGTACCAAGAGACCCAGTACTTC. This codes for CASSVGPGTSGLYQETQYF. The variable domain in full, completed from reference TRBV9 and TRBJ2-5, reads DSGVTQTPKHLITATGQRVTLRCSPRSGDLSVYWYQQSLDQGLQFLIQYYNGEERAKGNILERFSAQQFPDLHSELNLSSLELGDSALYFCASSVGPGTSGLYQETQYFGPGTRLLVL.

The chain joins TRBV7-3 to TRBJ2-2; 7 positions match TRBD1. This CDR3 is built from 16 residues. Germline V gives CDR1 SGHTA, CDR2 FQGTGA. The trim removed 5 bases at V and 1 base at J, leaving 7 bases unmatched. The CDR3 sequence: CASSEIGGMNTGELFF. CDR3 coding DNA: TGTGCCAGCAGCGAGATAGGGGGCATGAACACCGGGGAGCTGTTTTTT.

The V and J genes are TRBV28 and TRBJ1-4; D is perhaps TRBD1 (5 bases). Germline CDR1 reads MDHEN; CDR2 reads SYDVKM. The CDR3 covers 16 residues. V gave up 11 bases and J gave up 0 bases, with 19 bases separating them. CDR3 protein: CASNQGGAATNEKLFF. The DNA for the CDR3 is TGTGCCTCCAACCAGGGAGGGGCTGCAACTAATGAAAAACTGTTTTTT.